These T cell receptor beta chains were read from a single sample in a study of shared clonotypes between healthy human individuals. Profiling relied on immunoSEQ multiplex PCR, and the TCRdb table lists in-frame clones only, not all of them. The repertoire holds about 2,200,000 clones, with 93% as singletons. The sample comprised naive CD8+ T cells from PBMCs. These receptors were taken from a man aged 18-30 years in good health. Some clones in this sample may be carry-over from other donors' samples. CDR3s include the opening cysteine and the closing phenylalanine or tryptophan. A D gene is named only where the DNA matches it firmly. Size is stated for part of the rows, as once, few or many counts, or as a class when the clone is expanded.

cdr3_aa cdr3_nt v_call clone_size j_call d_call
CASSIWGTGELFF TGTGCCAGTAGTATTTGGGGGACCGGGGAGCTGTTTTTT TRBV19 once TRBJ2-2 .
CATSRAGALEQFF TGTGCCACCAGCAGAGCAGGGGCCCTTGAGCAGTTCTTC TRBV15 . TRBJ2-1 .
CAGSYSAAYEKLFF TGTGCCGGCAGTTACTCTGCGGCGTATGAAAAACTGTTTTTT TRBV6-6 . TRBJ1-4 .
CASSLSLAGELFF TGTGCCAGCAGTCTGTCGCTGGCTGGGGAGCTGTTTTTT TRBV7-9 once TRBJ2-2 .
CSVAGGEFSYEQYF TGCAGCGTTGCCGGGGGGGAGTTCTCCTACGAGCAGTACTTC TRBV29-1 . TRBJ2-7 TRBD2
CASSGSGEFQYGYTF TGTGCCAGCAGTGGGTCAGGGGAATTCCAATATGGCTACACCTTC TRBV2 . TRBJ1-2 .
CASSITGFNQPQHF TGTGCCAGTAGTATAACAGGGTTTAATCAGCCCCAGCATTTT TRBV19 once TRBJ1-5 .
CASSERGTALVYGYTF TGTGCCAGCAGTGAAAGGGGGACAGCCCTCGTCTATGGCTACACCTTC TRBV6-1 . TRBJ1-2 TRBD1
CASSEFTGWGTNEKLFF TGTGCCAGCAGTGAATTTACTGGCTGGGGAACTAATGAAAAACTGTTTTTT TRBV25-1 . TRBJ1-4 .
CASRDSYNEQFF TGTGCCAGCAGAGATTCTTACAATGAGCAGTTCTTC TRBV9 . TRBJ2-1 .
CASRGQNTGELFF TGTGCCAGTAGAGGGCAGAACACCGGGGAGCTGTTTTTT TRBV19 . TRBJ2-2 .
CASSPVGQGARNEQFF TGTGCCAGCTCACCGGTTGGACAGGGGGCGAGAAATGAGCAGTTCTTC TRBV18 . TRBJ2-1 TRBD1
CASGFANGGLTAIENTGELFF TGTGCTAGTGGTTTTGCCAACGGGGGACTAACGGCTATAGAGAACACCGGGGAGCTGTTTTTT TRBV12-5 . TRBJ2-2 TRBD2
CASSEAKIGNGYTF TGTGCCAGCAGTGAAGCGAAAATAGGGAATGGCTACACCTTC TRBV2 . TRBJ1-2 .
CASSNSGSMSYEQYF TGTGCCAGCAGTAATAGCGGGAGTATGTCCTACGAGCAGTACTTC TRBV7-9 . TRBJ2-7 TRBD2
CASSLVGPLTDTQYF TGTGCCAGCAGCTTAGTTGGGCCTCTCACAGATACGCAGTATTTT TRBV11-2 . TRBJ2-3 .
CATRDRGDNEQFF TGTGCCACCCGGGACAGGGGGGACAATGAGCAGTTCTTC TRBV10-3 . TRBJ2-1 TRBD1
CATTRGGENTEAFF TGTGCCACCACCCGGGGAGGAGAGAACACTGAAGCTTTCTTT TRBV15 . TRBJ1-1 .
CASSLWREGLEQFF TGTGCCAGCAGCCTTTGGCGGGAGGGCCTGGAGCAGTTCTTC TRBV7-9 . TRBJ2-1 TRBD2
CSVLGAAYEQYF TGCAGCGTCTTGGGGGCAGCCTACGAGCAGTACTTC TRBV29-1 . TRBJ2-7 .
CASSPSGSYSSYNEQFF TGTGCCAGCAGCCCGAGCGGGAGTTATTCCTCCTACAATGAGCAGTTCTTC TRBV9 once TRBJ2-1 TRBD2
CASSHGTNEQFF TGTGCCAGCAGCCATGGGACCAATGAGCAGTTCTTC TRBV16 . TRBJ2-1 .
CSVEDLTGRGYEQYF TGCAGCGTTGAAGATCTAACGGGGAGAGGCTACGAGCAGTACTTC TRBV29-1 once TRBJ2-7 .
CASSLVPSREAYEQYF TGTGCCAGCAGCTTAGTCCCATCTAGGGAGGCCTACGAGCAGTACTTC TRBV7-8 . TRBJ2-7 .
CASSVGTGRSYEQYF TGTGCCAGCAGCGTAGGGACAGGCCGATCCTACGAGCAGTACTTC TRBV9 . TRBJ2-7 TRBD1
CASTLGGEQFF TGTGCCAGCACTCTTGGGGGTGAGCAGTTCTTC TRBV6-5 . TRBJ2-1 .
CASIDRSYGYTF TGTGCCAGCATAGACAGGAGCTATGGCTACACCTTC TRBV2 . TRBJ1-2 .
CASSAEGTGGTGELFF TGTGCCAGCAGCGCCGAGGGGACAGGGGGCACCGGGGAGCTGTTTTTT TRBV9 . TRBJ2-2 TRBD1
CASSLRMGSGRPNTGELFF TGCGCCAGCAGCTTGAGAATGGGGTCCGGGAGACCAAACACCGGGGAGCTGTTTTTT TRBV5-1 . TRBJ2-2 .
CASSRFQGGNEQFF TGTGCCAGCAGCCGCTTTCAGGGGGGGAATGAGCAGTTCTTC TRBV7-3 . TRBJ2-1 .
CASSPDRGELGELFF TGTGCCAGCAGCCCAGACAGGGGCGAGTTGGGGGAACTGTTTTTT TRBV7-9 once TRBJ1-4 TRBD1
CASSPDSLHSYNEQFF TGTGCCAGCAGCCCCGACAGCTTGCACTCCTACAATGAGCAGTTCTTC TRBV6-6 . TRBJ2-1 .
CASSLDRATPYSNQPQHF TGTGCCAGCAGCTTGGACAGGGCCACCCCTTATAGCAATCAGCCCCAGCATTTT TRBV7-8 . TRBJ1-5 TRBD1
CASSFGSGGWETQYF TGCGCCAGCAGCTTTGGATCAGGGGGCTGGGAGACCCAGTACTTC TRBV5-1 . TRBJ2-5 TRBD1
CASSYSRWILNTEAFF TGTGCCAGCAGTTACTCGAGATGGATTTTGAACACTGAAGCTTTCTTT TRBV6-5 . TRBJ1-1 .